The TCR beta chain described here comes from a study of blood T cell repertoires in COVID-19. Recruits, aged roughly 18 to 95 years, lived in roughly 22 US areas. Clinical history reported by participants formed the basis on which cohorts were assigned. Per germline, CDR1 SGHRS and CDR2 YFSETQ. Unmatched junction bases numbered 14, after V lost 4 bases and J lost 7 bases. The CDR3 is 15 residues long. As handled by the study authors: Amplified reference gene primers provided the basis for estimating nucleated cell counts. Profiled with immunoSEQ multiplex PCR; TCRdb holds only in-frame clones, not every one. V and J calls and clone size follow that table, whereas D and trimming were derived from the DNA. The data contain roughly 200,000 clones, roughly 89% of them singletons.

The clonotype originates from a woman in her thirties or forties with acute COVID-19. V and J are TRBV5-1 and TRBJ2-7; 7 bases fit TRBD1. The sequencing input was PBMCs or T cells enriched from blood (not recorded which). The CDR3 coding sequence is TGCGCCAGCAGCCAGACCACAGGGGCCCCCTTGGAGCAGTACTTC. The encoded protein is CASSQTTGAPLEQYF.